Listed here are 27 T cell receptor beta chains from one sample, sequenced in a study of cytomegalovirus exposure and HLA in healthy donors (dated by TCRdb to between 2016 and 2019). The library relied on the immunoSEQ multiplex PCR assay. The multiplex PCR relied on a mix of 60 forward primers for TCR Vbeta segments and 13 reverse primers for TCR Jbeta segments. TCRdb re-hosts the immuneACCESS table, in-frame sequences only. Its copies lack some clones; in the studies checked, an unresolved V gene accounts for under half of them, and the cause for the rest is not known. In all, the sample holds 140,000 or so clones, and about four fifths of those were seen once. Clones ranked in the top ten supply around 4.1% of the sample. The sequenced sample was PBMCs. All receptors come from a man aged 40-55 years in good health and CMV-seronegative.

The genes are TRBV27 and TRBJ2-7; 7 positions match TRBD2. The CDR3 contains 15 residues. V shed 6 bases, J shed 4 bases, and the junction held 12 bases outside the gene matches. Germline values: CDR1 MNHEY, CDR2 SMNVEV (reference sequence). The CDR3: CASRRPHAGVYEQYF. The DNA of the CDR3 is TGTGCCAGCAGAAGACCTCACGCGGGGGTTTACGAGCAGTACTTC.

V usage is TRBV2 and J usage is TRBJ2-5, with D tentatively TRBD1 (5 bases). Gene TRBJ2-7 matches the end of the DNA better, so the J call may be wrong. This CDR3 is built from 14 residues. CDR1 is SNHLY, CDR2 FYNNEI, per germline. In DNA, the CDR3 is TGTGCCAGCAGTGTATTACAGGATCAAGACGAGCAGTACTTC. Protein product: CASSVLQDQDEQYF.

The V call is TRBV7-8, the J call TRBJ2-2; tentatively, D is TRBD1 (5 bases). In germline, CDR1 is SGHVS, CDR2 FQNEAQ. CDR3 length: 14 residues. Between the trimmed V and J ends, which lost 2 bases and 4 bases, there was a span of 8 bases. The CDR3 region has the DNA TGTGCCAGCAGCTTACAAGGGGCCACCGGGGAGCTGTTTTTT. Translation gives CASSLQGATGELFF.

V is TRBV5-1 and J is TRBJ2-1; D possibly corresponds to TRBD2 (5 bases). V was trimmed by 1 base and J by 7 bases, leaving 6 bases between them. The germline CDR1 and CDR2 sequences are SGHRS and YFSETQ. This CDR3 is built from 12 residues. This chain's CDR3 is CASSLPGNEQFF. The CDR3 nucleotides read TGCGCCAGCAGCTTGCCGGGGAATGAGCAGTTCTTC.

In this sample, this clone turned up a few times. The rearrangement links TRBV6-5 to TRBJ1-1, with TRBD1 matching over 9 bases. Trimming at V came to 6 bases and at J to 0 bases, leaving 2 bases not matched to a gene. Germline values: CDR1 MNHEY, CDR2 SVGAGI. CDR3 length: 14 amino acids. The CDR3 nucleotides read TGTGCCAGCAGGTGGACAGGGGTGAACACTGAAGCTTTCTTT. Amino acid sequence: CASRWTGVNTEAFF.

To note about this clone: Other DNA sequences in the sample encode the same CDR3. The gene calls are TRBV5-1 and TRBJ1-1, with 10 bases fitting TRBD1. The CDR3 totals 15 residues. Trimming at V came to 4 bases and at J to 2 bases, leaving 5 bases not matched to a gene. The V gene's germline CDR1 is SGHRS and CDR2 YFSETQ. CDR3 in amino acids: CASSPDRGQNTEAFF. The DNA for the CDR3 is TGCGCCAGCAGCCCCGACAGGGGGCAAAACACTGAAGCTTTCTTT.

This clone was detected a few times. V usage is TRBV2 and J usage is TRBJ1-6, with D possibly being TRBD1 (5 bases). This CDR3 comprises 13 residues. V was cut by 6 bases and J by 10 bases, with 13 bases left in between. In germline, CDR1 is SNHLY, CDR2 FYNNEI. CDR3 bases: TGTGCCAGCAGCGATGACAGAAACTCACCCCTCCACTTT. Amino acids: CASSDDRNSPLHF. Complete variable domain (other parts from reference TRBV2 and TRBJ1-6): EPEVTQTPSHQVTQMGQEVILRCVPISNHLYFYWYRQILGQKVEFLVSFYNNEISEKSEIFDDQFSVERPDGSNFTLKIRSTKLEDSAMYFCASSDDRNSPLHFGNGTRLTVT.

The sample holds a few counts of this clone. The V and J genes are TRBV5-4 and TRBJ2-7, with 7 bases lining up with TRBD2. The CDR3 spans 14 residues. Germline V gene lookup returns CDR1 SGHNT and CDR2 YYREEE (reference sequence). Germline trimming cut 3 bases from V and 0 bases from J; bases unmatched to any gene: 3. DNA for the CDR3: TGTGCCAGCAGCTCGGGACTAAGCTCCTACGAGCAGTACTTC. Protein product: CASSSGLSSYEQYF.

This sequence joins TRBV7-2 and TRBJ1-5; D is perhaps TRBD1 (5 bases). The V end lost 3 bases, the J end lost 1 base, and 16 bases lay between the germline ends. Germline V gene sequence: CDR1 SGHTA, CDR2 FQGNSA. CDR3 size: 17 residues. The CDR3, as DNA: TGTGCCAGCAGCTTTCGGCCTTTGCAGGGAAGCAATCAGCCCCAGCATTTT. Translating gives CASSFRPLQGSNQPQHF.

Comment on this clone: The same CDR3 can be traced to other DNA sequences in this sample. The genes are TRBV5-1 and TRBJ1-5; 8 bases are shared with TRBD1. The CDR3 is made up of 15 amino acids. J lost 2 bases, V lost 5 bases, and 6 bases had no gene match. CDR1 is SGHRS and CDR2 is YFSETQ in the germline V gene. CDR3 sequence (DNA): TGCGCCAGCAGTCTTGACAGGGGCGGCAATCAGCCCCAGCATTTT. Residues: CASSLDRGGNQPQHF.

The rearrangement uses TRBV30 and TRBJ1-5, with D maybe TRBD1 (6 bases). V lost 1 base and J lost 4, with 8 bases in between. CDR1 GTSNPN and CDR2 SVGIG come from the germline V gene (reference sequence). CDR3 length: 13 amino acids. This CDR3 is CAWSGTDNQPQHF. The CDR3 region has the DNA TGTGCCTGGAGTGGGACAGATAATCAGCCCCAGCATTTT. Combining the CDR3 with reference TRBV30 and TRBJ1-5 gives the whole variable domain SQTIHQWPATLVQPVGSPLSLECTVEGTSNPNLYWYRQAAGRGLQLLFYSVGIGQISSEVPQNLSASRPQDRQFILSSKKLLLSDSGFYLCAWSGTDNQPQHFGDGTRLSIL.

The chain joins TRBV18 to TRBJ2-3, with D possibly matching TRBD2 (6 bases). V was trimmed by 8 bases and J by 0 bases, leaving 27 bases between them. The germline CDR1 and CDR2 sequences are KGHSH and LQKENI. There are 19 residues in the CDR3. The CDR3 DNA is TGTGCCAGCGCTCCCCCCTGGGAAGGAGGGTCCCTCAGCACAGATACGCAGTATTTT. Translating gives CASAPPWEGGSLSTDTQYF.

The chain has TRBV9 and TRBJ2-7; tentatively, D is TRBD1 (5 bases). Germline V CDR1 and CDR2: SGDLS, YYNGEE. V lost 3 bases and J lost 1, with 11 bases in between. CDR3 length: 14 residues. CDR3 sequence: CASSGGLGSYEQYF. Written as DNA, the CDR3 is TGTGCCAGCAGCGGGGGCCTTGGATCCTACGAGCAGTACTTC.

This chain uses TRBV7-9 with TRBJ2-1; a possible D gene is TRBD1 (6 bases). CDR1 is SEHNR, CDR2 FQNEAQ, per germline (reference sequence). Trimming took off 5 bases at V and 5 bases at J, with 13 bases between the two ends. This CDR3 is built from 14 residues. CDR3 nucleotide sequence: TGTGCCAGCAGCCTCCGGGACAACGACAATGAGCAGTTCTTC. This sequence encodes CASSLRDNDNEQFF.

Only a few counts were recorded for this clone. The same CDR3 can be traced to other DNA sequences in this sample. The CDR3 reads CASSPPGQGGYGYTF. CDR3 bases: TGTGCCAGCTCACCACCGGGACAGGGAGGCTATGGCTACACCTTC. The chain couples TRBV18 to TRBJ1-2; 9 bases match TRBD1. The CDR3 sequence is 15 residues long. Trimming at V came to 0 bases and at J to 4 bases, leaving 3 bases not matched to a gene. Germline V gives CDR1 KGHSH, CDR2 LQKENI.

Only one count was recorded for this clone. The chain is built from TRBV6-5 and TRBJ2-1; TRBD2 agrees at 16 bases. This CDR3 has 16 amino acids. Trimming cost V 4 bases and J 4 bases; bases outside gene matches: 1. The germline gives CDR1 MNHEY, CDR2 SVGAGI. Written as DNA, the CDR3 is TGTGCCAGCAGTTTGGGACTAGCGGGGGGGTACAATGAGCAGTTCTTC. As protein: CASSLGLAGGYNEQFF.

This clone was counted a few times. CDR3 DNA: TGCGCCAGCAGCCAAGATGGGGGGGCTGATCAGCCCCAGCATTTT. This gives the protein CASSQDGGADQPQHF. The V call is TRBV4-3, the J call TRBJ1-5; a possible D gene is TRBD1 (6 bases). Trimming left V 0 bases short and J 5 bases short, with 11 bases between. CDR3 length equals 15 residues. Looked up from germline, CDR1 is LGHNA and CDR2 is YSLEER.

The rearrangement joins TRBV6-5 to TRBJ2-7; 8 bases map to TRBD1. CDR3 size: 12 residues. With 2 bases clipped from V and 6 bases from J, the junction kept 0 bases outside the gene matches. Per germline, CDR1 MNHEY and CDR2 SVGAGI. The CDR3 spells CASSYTGGEQYF. The CDR3 nucleotides read TGTGCCAGCAGTTACACAGGGGGCGAGCAGTACTTC.

This clone was observed a handful of times. The chain carries TRBV29-1 and TRBJ2-7; a possible D gene is TRBD1 (6 bases). Per germline, CDR1 SQVTM and CDR2 ANQGSEA. This CDR3 is built from 14 residues. V dropped 2 bases and J dropped 7 bases, with 18 bases sitting between them. The CDR3 bases are TGCAGCGTTGAAAGGACAGTCGGACGAGGGGAGCAGTACTTC. It is translated as CSVERTVGRGEQYF.

This chain uses TRBV7-2 with TRBJ2-5; D is unclear. This CDR3 comprises 14 residues. Germline V CDR1 and CDR2: SGHTA, FQGNSA. The V and J ends lost 1 base and 2 bases respectively, with 8 bases between them. The CDR3 loop reads CASSLGSVQETQYF. In DNA, the CDR3 is TGTGCCAGCAGCTTAGGATCAGTACAAGAGACCCAGTACTTC.

In the case of this clone: One end of the junction varies from germline; a read error may be responsible. The J gene is TRBJ2-3, the V gene TRBV13; possibly TRBD2 for D (6 bases). The length of the CDR3 is 15 residues. Germline V lookup: CDR1 PRHDT, CDR2 FYEKMQ (reference sequence). The CDR3 DNA is TGTGCCAGCAGCCTAGGGCTAGCGAACACAGATACGCAGTATTTT. Translated, it gives CASSLGLANTDTQYF.

J is TRBJ2-2 and V is TRBV5-4, with 8 bases that match TRBD1. The CDR3 has 14 amino acids. V was clipped by 3 bases and J by 6 bases; unmatched bases: 4. Germline V lookup: CDR1 SGHNT, CDR2 YYREEE (reference sequence). The CDR3 DNA is TGTGCCAGCAGCTCACTGGACAGGGCCGGGGAGCTGTTTTTT. It codes for CASSSLDRAGELFF.

The chain carries TRBV7-9 and TRBJ1-1; 10 nucleotides line up with TRBD1. CDR1 and CDR2 (germline): SEHNR, FQNEAQ (reference sequence). The CDR3 sequence is 16 residues long. V shed 5 bases and J 7 bases; nucleotides not matched to a gene: 13. This CDR3 is CASSPGTGEHHGEAFF. In DNA form, the CDR3 reads TGTGCCAGCAGCCCAGGGACAGGGGAACACCACGGTGAAGCTTTCTTT.

V usage is TRBV30 and J usage is TRBJ2-2; possibly TRBD1 for D (5 bases). Germline V gives CDR1 GTSNPN, CDR2 SVGIG (reference sequence). Trimming cost V 3 bases and J 6 bases, with 8 bases left between them. The CDR3 length is 12 residues. DNA for the CDR3: TGTGCCTGGAGGACAGACCCCGGGGAGCTGTTTTTT. It yields the protein CAWRTDPGELFF.

This sequence joins TRBV7-2 and TRBJ2-1; perhaps TRBD2 as D (6 bases). Germline V gene data show CDR1 as SGHTA and CDR2 as FQGNSA. The V gene lost 3 bases and the J gene lost 2 bases, with 8 bases spanning the gap. The CDR3 contains 14 residues. CDR3 bases: TGTGCCAGCAGCTTGGGGAGGCCCTACAATGAGCAGTTCTTC. Encoded protein: CASSLGRPYNEQFF.

This chain joins TRBV18 and TRBJ2-7; TRBD2 matches at 13 bases. The CDR3 contains 17 residues. The ends lost 6 bases at V and 3 bases at J; junction bases unmatched: 11. Germline V lookup: CDR1 KGHSH, CDR2 LQKENI. The CDR3 nucleotides read TGTGCCAGCTCGGCCAGGACTAGCGGGGGAAATCTCTACGAGCAGTACTTC. Translating gives CASSARTSGGNLYEQYF.

V gene TRBV25-1 combines with J gene TRBJ1-1; D unresolved. The CDR3 runs 12 residues. Germline V gives CDR1 MGHDK, CDR2 SYGVNS. Trimming removed 4 bases at V and 6 bases at J, with 9 bases between. CDR3 sequence reads: CASSAGTAEAFF. In DNA, the CDR3 is TGTGCCAGCAGTGCAGGAACCGCTGAAGCTTTCTTT. The full variable domain, its missing parts supplied by reference TRBV25-1 and TRBJ1-1, is EADIYQTPRYLVIGTGKKITLECSQTMGHDKMYWYQQDPGMELHLIHYSYGVNSTEKGDLSSESTVSRIRTEHFPLTLESARPSHTSQYLCASSAGTAEAFFGQGTRLTVV.